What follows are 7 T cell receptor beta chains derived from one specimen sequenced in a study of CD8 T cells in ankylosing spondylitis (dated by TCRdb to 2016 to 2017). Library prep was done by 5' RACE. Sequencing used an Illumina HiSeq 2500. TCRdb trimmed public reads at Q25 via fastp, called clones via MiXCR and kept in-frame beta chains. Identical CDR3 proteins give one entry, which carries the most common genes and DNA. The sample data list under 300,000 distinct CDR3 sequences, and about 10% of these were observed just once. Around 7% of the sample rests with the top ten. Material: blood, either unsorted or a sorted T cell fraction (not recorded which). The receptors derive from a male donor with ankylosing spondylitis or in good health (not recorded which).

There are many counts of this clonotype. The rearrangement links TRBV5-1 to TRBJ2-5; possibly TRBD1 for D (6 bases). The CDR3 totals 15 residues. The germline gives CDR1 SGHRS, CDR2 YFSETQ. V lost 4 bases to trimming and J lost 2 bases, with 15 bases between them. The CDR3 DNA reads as TGCGCCAGCAGCAACGGACAGAGTCTACAAGAGACCCAGTACTTC. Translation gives CASSNGQSLQETQYF.

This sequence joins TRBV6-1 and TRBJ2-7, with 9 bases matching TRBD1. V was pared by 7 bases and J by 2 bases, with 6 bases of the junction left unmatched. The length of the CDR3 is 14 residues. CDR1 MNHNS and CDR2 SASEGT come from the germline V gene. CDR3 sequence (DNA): TGTGCCAGCAATCCCGGGACAGGGACCTACGAGCAGTACTTC. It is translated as CASNPGTGTYEQYF.

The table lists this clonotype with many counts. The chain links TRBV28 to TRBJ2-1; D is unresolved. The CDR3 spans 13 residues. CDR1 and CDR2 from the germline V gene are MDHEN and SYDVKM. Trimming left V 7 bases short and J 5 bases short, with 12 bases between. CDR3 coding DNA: TGTGCCAGCATTGGGATTGCGGACAATGAGCAGTTCTTC. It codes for CASIGIADNEQFF.

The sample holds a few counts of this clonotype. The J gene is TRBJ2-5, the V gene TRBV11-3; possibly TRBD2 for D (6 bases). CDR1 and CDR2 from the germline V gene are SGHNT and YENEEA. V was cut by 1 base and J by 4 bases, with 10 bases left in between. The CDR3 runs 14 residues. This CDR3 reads CASSLGDSSETQYF. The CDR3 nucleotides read TGTGCCAGCAGCTTAGGGGACTCCTCAGAGACCCAGTACTTC.

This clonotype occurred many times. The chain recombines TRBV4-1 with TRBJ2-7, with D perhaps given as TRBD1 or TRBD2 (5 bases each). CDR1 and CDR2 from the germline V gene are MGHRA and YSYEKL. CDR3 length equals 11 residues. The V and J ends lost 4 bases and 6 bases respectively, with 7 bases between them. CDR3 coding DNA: TGCGCCAGCAGCCGTGGGGGCGAGCAGTACTTC. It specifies CASSRGGEQYF.

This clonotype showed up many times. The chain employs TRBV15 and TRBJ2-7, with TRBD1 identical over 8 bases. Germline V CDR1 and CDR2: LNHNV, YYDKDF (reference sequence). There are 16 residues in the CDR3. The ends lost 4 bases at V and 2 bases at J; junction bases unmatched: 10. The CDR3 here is CATSTGAGTGAYEQYF. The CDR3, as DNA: TGTGCCACCAGCACCGGGGCGGGGACAGGCGCCTACGAGCAGTACTTC.

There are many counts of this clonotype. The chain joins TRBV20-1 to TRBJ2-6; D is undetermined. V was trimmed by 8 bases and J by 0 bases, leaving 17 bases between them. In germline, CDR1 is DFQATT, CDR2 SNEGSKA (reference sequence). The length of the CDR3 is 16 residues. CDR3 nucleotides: TGCAGTTCCAGACCCTACCAGCCCTCTGGGGCCAACGTCCTGACTTTC. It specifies CSSRPYQPSGANVLTF.